The 3 T cell receptor beta chains reported below all come from one sample, sequenced in a study of response to subunit inactivated influenza vaccine. MiXCR, run by TCRdb on the RT-PCR reads, gives a single entry per CDR3 protein. Among roughly 700,000 distinct CDR3 sequences listed, about 15% were seen once. The material sequenced was PBMCs from blood, taken about 12 days after vaccination. These receptors were collected from a man aged 45 to 65 who received an inactivated influenza vaccine.

The chain couples TRBV28 to TRBJ2-2; no reliable D call. CDR1 is MDHEN, CDR2 SYDVKM, per germline. Deletions cut 6 bases from V and 7 bases from J, with 9 bases between. CDR3 length: 12 amino acids. The CDR3 protein is CASRPSHGELFF. DNA of the CDR3: TGTGCCAGCAGGCCAAGCCACGGGGAGCTGTTTTTT.

This clonotype was picked up many times. This chain joins TRBV12-3 or TRBV12-4 and TRBJ2-1; D remains ambiguous. The V and J ends lost 2 bases and 8 bases respectively, with 7 bases between them. The CDR3 consists of 12 residues. The CDR3 region has the DNA TGTGCCAGCAGTTTATTTTTGTATGAGCAGTTCTTC. Amino acid sequence: CASSLFLYEQFF.

Written as DNA, the CDR3 is TGTGCCAGCAGCAGGGGCAGGGGGGCTTCCTACGAGCAGTACTTC. Translating it yields CASSRGRGASYEQYF. The chain uses TRBV28 and TRBJ2-7; perhaps TRBD1 as D (7 bases). CDR3 length: 15 amino acids. From germline, CDR1 is MDHEN and CDR2 SYDVKM. V gave up 6 bases and J gave up 1 base, with 16 bases separating them.